A selection of T cell receptor beta chains follows, all from one sample in a study of T cell responses to AZD1222 COVID-19 vaccine. Profiled with immunoSEQ multiplex PCR; TCRdb holds only in-frame clones, not every one. The repertoire holds more than 100,000 clones, around 91% seen once, with approximately 1.5% in the top ten. The sample consisted of peripheral blood, taken on day 0 of AZD1222 vaccination. These receptors all come from an adult in good health. Each CDR3 is given with its conserved first and last residue. The D gene is left open where the match is weak. For some rows the clone size is stated as once, few or many, or as a class when expanded; others skip it.

d_call	j_call	clone_size	v_call	cdr3_aa	cdr3_nt
-	TRBJ2-3	-	TRBV2	CASGLVTSTDTQYF	TGTGCCAGCGGGCTTGTAACCAGCACAGATACGCAGTATTTT
-	TRBJ1-1	-	TRBV7-3	CASSLATYRENTEAFF	TGTGCCAGCAGCTTAGCGACATACAGGGAGAACACTGAAGCTTTCTTT
-	TRBJ2-1	once	TRBV11-3	CASGVRGDEQFF	TGTGCCAGCGGCGTTAGGGGGGATGAGCAGTTCTTC
-	TRBJ2-3	-	TRBV5-1	CASSLSTGDTQYF	TGCGCCAGCAGCTTGTCTACGGGCGATACGCAGTATTTT
TRBD1	TRBJ2-2	-	TRBV3-1/TRBV3-2	CASSFPGQGIVGELFF	TGTGCCAGCAGCTTCCCGGGACAGGGAATCGTCGGGGAGCTGTTTTTT
-	TRBJ2-2	-	TRBV5-1	CASIGAGTGELFF	TGCGCCAGCATTGGGGCAGGCACCGGGGAGCTGTTTTTT
-	TRBJ1-1	-	TRBV18	CASSPDLGALNTEAFF	TGTGCCAGCTCTCCCGATTTGGGGGCCCTAAACACTGAAGCTTTCTTT
-	TRBJ1-6	-	TRBV15	CATSRGLSSYNSPLHF	TGTGCCACCAGCAGGGGCCTGAGCTCCTATAATTCACCCCTCCACTTT
TRBD1	TRBJ2-5	-	TRBV29-1	CSVVLGQGRGTQYF	TGCAGCGTTGTCCTAGGACAGGGGCGGGGGACCCAGTACTTC
-	TRBJ2-1	-	TRBV24-1	CATSDHRGPYNEQFF	TGTGCCACCAGTGATCACCGGGGCCCGTACAATGAGCAGTTCTTC
-	TRBJ1-1	-	TRBV3-1/TRBV3-2	CASSQDRVTEAFF	TGTGCCAGCAGCCAAGATCGGGTCACTGAAGCTTTCTTT
-	TRBJ1-2	-	TRBV6-5	CASSYSTGGGYTF	TGTGCCAGCAGTTACTCGACCGGGGGTGGCTACACCTTC
-	TRBJ2-7	-	TRBV12-3/TRBV12-4	CASSTGGGHRKYF	TGTGCCAGCAGTACAGGGGGGGGGCATCGAAAGTACTTC